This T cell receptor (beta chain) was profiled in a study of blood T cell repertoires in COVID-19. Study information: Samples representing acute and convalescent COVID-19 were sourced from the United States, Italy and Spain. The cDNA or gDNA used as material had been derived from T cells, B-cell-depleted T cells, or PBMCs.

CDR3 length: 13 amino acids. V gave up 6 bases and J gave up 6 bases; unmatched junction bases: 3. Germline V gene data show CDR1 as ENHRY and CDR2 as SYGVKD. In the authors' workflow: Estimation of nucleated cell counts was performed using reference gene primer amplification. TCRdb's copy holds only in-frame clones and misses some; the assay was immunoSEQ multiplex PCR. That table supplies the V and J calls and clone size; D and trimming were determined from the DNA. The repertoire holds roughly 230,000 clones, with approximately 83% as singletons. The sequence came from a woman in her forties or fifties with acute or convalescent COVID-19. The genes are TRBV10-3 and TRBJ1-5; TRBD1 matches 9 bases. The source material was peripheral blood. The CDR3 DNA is TGTGCCATCAGGGACAGGGGAGGTCAGCCCCAGCATTTT. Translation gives CAIRDRGGQPQHF.